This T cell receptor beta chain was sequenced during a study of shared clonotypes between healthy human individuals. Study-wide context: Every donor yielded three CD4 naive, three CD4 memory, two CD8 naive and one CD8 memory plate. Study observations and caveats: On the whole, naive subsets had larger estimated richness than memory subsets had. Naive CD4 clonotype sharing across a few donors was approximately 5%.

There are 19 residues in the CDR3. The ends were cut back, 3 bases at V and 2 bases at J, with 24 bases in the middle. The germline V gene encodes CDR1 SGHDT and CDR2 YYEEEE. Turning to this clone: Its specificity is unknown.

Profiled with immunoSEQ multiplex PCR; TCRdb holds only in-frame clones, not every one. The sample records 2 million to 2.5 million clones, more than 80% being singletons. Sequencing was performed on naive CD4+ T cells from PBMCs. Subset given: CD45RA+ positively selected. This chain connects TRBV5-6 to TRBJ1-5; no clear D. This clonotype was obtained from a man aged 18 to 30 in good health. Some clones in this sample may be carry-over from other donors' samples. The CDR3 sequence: CASSSVVETDKNGNQPQHF. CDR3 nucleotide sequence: TGTGCCAGCAGCTCTGTGGTGGAGACCGATAAAAATGGCAATCAGCCCCAGCATTTT.